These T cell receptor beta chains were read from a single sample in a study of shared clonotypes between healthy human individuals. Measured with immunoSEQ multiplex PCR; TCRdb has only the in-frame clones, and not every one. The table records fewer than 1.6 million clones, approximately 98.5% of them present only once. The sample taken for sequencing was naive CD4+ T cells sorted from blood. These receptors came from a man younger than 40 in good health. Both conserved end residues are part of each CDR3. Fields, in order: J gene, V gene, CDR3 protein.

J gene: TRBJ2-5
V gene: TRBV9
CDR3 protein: CASSETGGRETQYF

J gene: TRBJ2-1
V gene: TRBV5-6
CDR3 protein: CASSLSGRGNNEQFF

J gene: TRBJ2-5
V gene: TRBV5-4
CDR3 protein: CASSLPGYGETQYF

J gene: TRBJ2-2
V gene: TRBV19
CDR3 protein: CASMTDGGNTGELFF

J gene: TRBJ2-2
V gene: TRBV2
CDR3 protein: CASRQGANTGELFF

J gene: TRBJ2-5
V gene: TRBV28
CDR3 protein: CAGRTGRETQYF

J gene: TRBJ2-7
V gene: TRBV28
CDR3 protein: CASSFYGETYEQYF

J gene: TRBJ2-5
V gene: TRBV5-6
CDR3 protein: CASSFTSGMYWLETQYF

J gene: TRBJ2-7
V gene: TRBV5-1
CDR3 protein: CASSLGGAGGNEQYF

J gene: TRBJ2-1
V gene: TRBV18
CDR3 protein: CASSPSLGTVYNEQFF

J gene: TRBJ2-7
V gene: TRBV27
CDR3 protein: CASRIWDRDYEQYF

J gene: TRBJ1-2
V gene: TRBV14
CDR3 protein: CASSQEPRARIFNYGYTF

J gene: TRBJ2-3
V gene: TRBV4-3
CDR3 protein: CASSQGFAPRVQYF

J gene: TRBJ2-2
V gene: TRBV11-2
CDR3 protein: CASSLGRGLAGALGGELFF

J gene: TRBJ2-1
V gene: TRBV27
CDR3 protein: CASLRLAGSSYNEQFF

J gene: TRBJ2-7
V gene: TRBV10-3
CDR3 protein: CAISGVAEQYF

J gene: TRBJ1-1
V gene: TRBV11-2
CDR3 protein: CASSLDLPAGEAFF

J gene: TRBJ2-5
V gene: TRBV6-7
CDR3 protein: CASSPPWTGPPWTQYF

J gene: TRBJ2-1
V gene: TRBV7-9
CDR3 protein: CASGSGNEQFF

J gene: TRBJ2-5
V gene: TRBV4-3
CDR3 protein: CASSHGTSGQETQYF

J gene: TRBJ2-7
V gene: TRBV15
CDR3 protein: CATNTGTGFSYEQYF

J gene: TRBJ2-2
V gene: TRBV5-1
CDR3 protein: CASSSAAGTNTGELFF

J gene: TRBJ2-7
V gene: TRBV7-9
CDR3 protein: CASSLAGAVHEQYF

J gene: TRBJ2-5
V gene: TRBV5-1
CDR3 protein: CASSLVAGGNLADETQYF

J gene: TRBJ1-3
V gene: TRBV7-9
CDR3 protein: CASSLAAERNTIYF